The clone carrying this TCR beta chain was seen at least ten times. The antigen is undetermined. The source of the sample is a study of CD8 T cells in ankylosing spondylitis. Regarding the study as a whole: Matched synovial fluid from ankylosing spondylitis patients was reported to be enriched for disease-linked clones.

It was by quantitative 5'-RACE with molecular barcodes that TCR beta libraries were made. TCRdb reprocessed the 5' RACE reads via MiXCR and lists one record per CDR3 protein. The repertoire consists of a few hundred thousand distinct CDR3 sequences, with 20% to 30% occurring once and the leading ten covering 0.61%. The J segment lost 1 base and the V segment lost 6 bases, leaving 6 bases of the junction unmatched. CDR3 length: 15 residues. The source is a male donor with ankylosing spondylitis or in good health (not recorded which). The rearrangement links TRBV12-3 or TRBV12-4 to TRBJ2-3; 8 bases are shared with TRBD1. Material for sequencing was blood, either unsorted or a sorted T cell fraction (not recorded which). CDR3 amino acids: CASSLAGQGTDTQYF. The CDR3 DNA reads as TGTGCCAGCAGCCTCGCGGGACAGGGCACAGATACGCAGTATTTT.